This TCR beta chain is drawn from a study of shared clonotypes between healthy human individuals. The protocol was immunoSEQ multiplex PCR, while the TCRdb copy is restricted to in-frame clones and leaves out a portion. The table records approximately 100,000 clones, around 65% of them present only once. Germline V gene sequence: CDR1 SNHLY, CDR2 FYNNEI. J was trimmed by 0 bases and V by 6 bases; bases with no gene match: 13. CDR3 length: 18 amino acids. This clonotype was obtained from a woman aged 25 to 39 in good health. Sequencing used memory CD8+ T cells sorted from blood. Regarding subset: CD45RO+ cells pooled with CCR7-negative TemRA cells. The chain employs TRBV2 and TRBJ2-3; 9 nucleotides agree with TRBD2. For the CDR3, the DNA is TGTGCCAGCAGAGAGTTAGCGGGAGCCGATTCTAGCACAGATACGCAGTATTTT. Translating it yields CASRELAGADSSTDTQYF.